The sequence of this T cell receptor (beta chain) was determined in a study of blood T cell repertoires in COVID-19. Produced via immunoSEQ multiplex PCR; TCRdb's table is partial and in-frame only. The table has 110,000 to 150,000 clones, around nine tenths seen once. The CDR3 is 14 residues long. Trimming removed 6 bases at V and 4 bases at J, with 15 bases between. Germline CDR1 reads SGHTA; CDR2 reads FQGTGA. The rearrangement uses TRBV7-3 and TRBJ1-1; maybe TRBD1 (6 bases). The receptor's source is a woman aged 45-65 years with acute or convalescent COVID-19. Sequencing was performed on peripheral blood. CDR3 DNA: TGTGCCAGCAGTTTCGACAGGTGGGCCACTGAAGCTTTCTTT. Translation: CASSFDRWATEAFF.